This T cell receptor beta chain emerged from a study of radiotherapy plus CTLA-4 blockade in lung cancer. Findings and caveats of the study: Tumor-derived TCR clones expanded in blood after radiotherapy plus ipilimumab. Interferon-beta and early blood T cell clone dynamics reportedly predicted response best.

The CDR3 is 15 residues long. CDR1 and CDR2 from the germline V gene are LNHDA and SQIVND (reference sequence). Trimming removed 5 bases from V and 4 bases from J; junction bases left unmatched: 6. Assay used: immunoSEQ multiplex PCR; TCRdb lists only in-frame clones, some missing. The table lists 130,000 or so clones, 85% to 90% of them singletons. Those patients who had chemo-refractory metastatic non-small-cell lung cancer were given focal radiation along with CTLA-4 blockade through ipilimumab. Points on this clone: The target antigen is unknown.

The material was peripheral blood, obtained from a patient treated with radiotherapy plus ipilimumab. V usage is TRBV19 and J usage is TRBJ2-3; 10 nucleotides align to TRBD1. The clonotype comes from a human donor with non-small cell lung cancer that progressed on radiotherapy plus ipilimumab. The CDR3 here is CASSSTGTGADTQYF. CDR3 in DNA: TGTGCCAGTAGTTCTACCGGGACAGGGGCAGATACGCAGTATTTT. Together with reference TRBV19 and TRBJ2-3, the CDR3 gives the full variable domain: DGGITQSPKYLFRKEGQNVTLSCEQNLNHDAMYWYRQDPGQGLRLIYYSQIVNDFQKGDIAEGYSVSREKKESFPLTVTSAQKNPTAFYLCASSSTGTGADTQYFGPGTRLTVL.